The clone carrying this TCR beta chain was recorded at least ten times. No antigen is known for it. The data are from a study of T cells after yellow fever vaccination. General observations from the study: Peaking on day 5 versus 15, the secondary response was faster but weaker. Shared CD4/CD8 clonotypes were a small share, likely from convergent recombination.

This CDR3 has 15 residues. From germline, CDR1 is DFQATT and CDR2 SNEGSKA (reference sequence). V lost 6 bases and J 5 bases, leaving 20 bases between the germline ends. 5'RACE template switching produced TCR cDNA carrying a universal primer site and UMIs. TCRdb redid the calling of the 5' RACE reads with MiXCR, one entry per CDR3 protein. The repertoire holds fewer than 350,000 distinct CDR3 sequences, with about 4.5% as singletons. The clonotype was recovered from a man aged 18 to 29 who received the YFV17D yellow fever vaccine. The source material was PBMCs, sampled 15 days after the yellow fever booster vaccination. This chain joins TRBV20-1 and TRBJ1-5; D is undetermined. The CDR3 region has the DNA TGCAGTGCCAACCCGACCCCGCTTTTGGATCAGCCCCAGCATTTT. This sequence encodes CSANPTPLLDQPQHF.